This entry is about one T cell receptor beta chain. The protocol was immunoSEQ multiplex PCR, while the TCRdb copy is restricted to in-frame clones and leaves out a portion. The sample shows about 73,000 clones, roughly 90% of them seen only once. These data originate in a study of OX40 agonist ivuxolimab in advanced cancers. The CDR3 loop spans 14 amino acids. V gave up 2 bases and J gave up 6 bases; unmatched junction bases: 4. The germline V gene has CDR1 SGHKS and CDR2 YYEKEE (reference sequence). The input for sequencing was CD4+ or CD8+ T cells sorted from blood, taken in a trial of the OX40 agonist ivuxolimab. The receptor's source is an adult with an advanced solid tumor such as melanoma, head and neck, liver or kidney cancer. This chain joins TRBV5-5 and TRBJ1-5; TRBD1 aligns across 8 bases. CDR3 bases: TGTGCCAGCAGCTTTGGACAGGGCAGTCAGCCCCAGCATTTT. Translating gives CASSFGQGSQPQHF.